The clone carrying this T cell receptor (beta chain) was detected only a few times. Its antigen is still unknown. Caucasian individuals from Russia who were healthy and aged roughly 6 to 95 acted as donors. Germline-derived CDR1 and CDR2 are MNHEY and SMNVEV (reference sequence). V was clipped by 3 bases and J by 10 bases, with 10 bases between them. The length of the CDR3 is 13 residues. Then a second PCR, running about 7 to 11 cycles, was carried out with a sample-barcoded 5' primer and a J-beta primer mix. Each sample provided no less than 2.5 million CDR3-containing paired-end reads. TCRdb reprocessed the 5' RACE reads with MiXCR, giving one entry per CDR3 protein. This repertoire shows about 1 million distinct CDR3 sequences, 40% to 55% found once; its top ten account for approximately 17%. This sample stems from a study of blood T cells in healthy people across ages. Whole-study findings and limits: Unsorted PBMC material precluded a definitive naive versus antigen-experienced comparison.

Sample: blood. V and J are TRBV27 and TRBJ1-6, with D tentatively TRBD1 (5 bases). This clonotype was sampled from a woman aged 55-75 years in good health. CDR3 DNA sequence: TGTGCCAGCAGTTTTAGGGGTGGCTCACCCCTCCACTTT. Protein: CASSFRGGSPLHF.